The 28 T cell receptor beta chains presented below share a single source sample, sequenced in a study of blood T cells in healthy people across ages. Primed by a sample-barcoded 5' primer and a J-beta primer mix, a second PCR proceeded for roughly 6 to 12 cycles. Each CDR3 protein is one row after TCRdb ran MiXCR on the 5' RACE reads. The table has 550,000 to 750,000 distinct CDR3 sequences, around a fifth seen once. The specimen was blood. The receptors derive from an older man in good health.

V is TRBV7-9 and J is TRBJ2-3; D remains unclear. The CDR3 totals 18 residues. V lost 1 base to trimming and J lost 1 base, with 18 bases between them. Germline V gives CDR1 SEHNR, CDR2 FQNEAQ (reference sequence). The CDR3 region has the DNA TGTGCCAGCAGCTTAGGGATACGGCCCCTAACCGGCACAGATACGCAGTATTTT. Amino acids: CASSLGIRPLTGTDTQYF.

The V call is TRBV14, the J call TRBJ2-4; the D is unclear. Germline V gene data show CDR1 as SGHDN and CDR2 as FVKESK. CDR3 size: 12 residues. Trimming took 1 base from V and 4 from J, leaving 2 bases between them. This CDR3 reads CASSQGKNIQYF. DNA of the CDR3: TGTGCCAGCAGCCAAGGGAAAAACATTCAGTACTTC.

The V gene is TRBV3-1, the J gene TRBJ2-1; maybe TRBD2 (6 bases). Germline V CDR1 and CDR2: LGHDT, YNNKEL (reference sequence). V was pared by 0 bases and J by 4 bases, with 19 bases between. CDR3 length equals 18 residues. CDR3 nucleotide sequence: TGTGCCAGCAGCCAAGATCCGGGGGTGATGGGTAGGTACAATGAGCAGTTCTTC. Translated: CASSQDPGVMGRYNEQFF.

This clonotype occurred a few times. The CDR3 loop reads CASSQYGSSGNTIYF. DNA of the CDR3: TGCGCCAGCAGCCAATACGGAAGCTCTGGAAACACCATATATTTT. The chain uses TRBV4-1 and TRBJ1-3; unclear D gene. The V gene lost 2 bases and the J gene lost 0 bases, with 8 bases spanning the gap. CDR1 is MGHRA, CDR2 YSYEKL, per germline. This CDR3 region has 15 residues.

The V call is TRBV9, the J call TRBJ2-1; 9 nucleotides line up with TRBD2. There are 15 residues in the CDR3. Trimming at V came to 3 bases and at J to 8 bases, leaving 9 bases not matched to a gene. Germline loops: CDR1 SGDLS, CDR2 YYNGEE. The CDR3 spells CASSAPSGRFDEQFF. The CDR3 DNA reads TGTGCCAGCAGCGCCCCAAGCGGGAGGTTCGATGAGCAGTTCTTC.

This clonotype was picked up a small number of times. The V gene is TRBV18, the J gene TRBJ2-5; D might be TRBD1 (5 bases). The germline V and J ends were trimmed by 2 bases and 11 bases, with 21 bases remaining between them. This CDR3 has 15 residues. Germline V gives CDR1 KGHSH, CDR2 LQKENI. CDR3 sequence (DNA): TGTGCCAGCTCACCAAATGGTCTCAGGGATGAGAAGCAGTACTTC. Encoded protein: CASSPNGLRDEKQYF.

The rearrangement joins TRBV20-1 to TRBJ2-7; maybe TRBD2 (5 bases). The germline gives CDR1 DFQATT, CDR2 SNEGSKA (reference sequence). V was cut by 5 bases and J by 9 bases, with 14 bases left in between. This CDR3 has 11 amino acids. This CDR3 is CSALILGGQYF. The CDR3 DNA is TGCAGTGCTTTGATACTCGGAGGGCAGTACTTC.

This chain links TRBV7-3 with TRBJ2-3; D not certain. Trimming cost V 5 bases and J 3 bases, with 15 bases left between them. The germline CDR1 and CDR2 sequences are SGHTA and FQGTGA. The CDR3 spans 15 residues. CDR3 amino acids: CASSPGVGSTDTQYF. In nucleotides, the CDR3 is TGTGCCAGCAGCCCAGGAGTCGGATCGACAGATACGCAGTATTTT.

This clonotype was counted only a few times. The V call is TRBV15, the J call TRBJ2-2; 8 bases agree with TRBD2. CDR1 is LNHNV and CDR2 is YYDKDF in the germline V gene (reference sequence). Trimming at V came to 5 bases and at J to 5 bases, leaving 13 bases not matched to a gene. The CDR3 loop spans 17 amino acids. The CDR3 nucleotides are TGTGCCACCAGCGATGGACTAGCCAGAGCGGGAACCGGGGAGCTGTTTTTT. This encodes CATSDGLARAGTGELFF.

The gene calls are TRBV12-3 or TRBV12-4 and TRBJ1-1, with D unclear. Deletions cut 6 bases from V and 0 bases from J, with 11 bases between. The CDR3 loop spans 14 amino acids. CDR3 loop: CASSRPEMNTEAFF. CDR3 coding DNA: TGTGCCAGCAGCCGACCCGAGATGAACACTGAAGCTTTCTTT.

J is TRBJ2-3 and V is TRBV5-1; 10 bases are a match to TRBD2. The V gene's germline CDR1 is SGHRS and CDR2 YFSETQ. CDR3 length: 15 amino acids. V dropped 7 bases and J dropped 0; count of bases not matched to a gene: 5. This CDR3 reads CASQPLAGSTDTQYF. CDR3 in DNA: TGCGCCAGCCAGCCACTAGCGGGGAGCACAGATACGCAGTATTTT.

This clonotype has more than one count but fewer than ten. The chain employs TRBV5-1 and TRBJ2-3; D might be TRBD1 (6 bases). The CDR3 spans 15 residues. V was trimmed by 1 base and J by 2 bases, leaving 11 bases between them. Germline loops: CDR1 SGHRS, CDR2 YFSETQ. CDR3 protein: CASSLRTGTTDTQYF. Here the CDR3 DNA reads TGCGCCAGCAGCTTGAGAACAGGGACCACAGATACGCAGTATTTT.

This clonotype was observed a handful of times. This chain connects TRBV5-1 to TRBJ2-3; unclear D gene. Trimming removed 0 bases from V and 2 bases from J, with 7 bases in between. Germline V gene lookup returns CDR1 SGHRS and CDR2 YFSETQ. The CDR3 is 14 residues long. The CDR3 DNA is TGCGCCAGCAGCTTGGCCACGGCCACAGATACGCAGTATTTT. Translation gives CASSLATATDTQYF. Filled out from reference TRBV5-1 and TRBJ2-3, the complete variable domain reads KAGVTQTPRYLIKTRGQQVTLSCSPISGHRSVSWYQQTPGQGLQFLFEYFSETQRNKGNFPGRFSGRQFSNSRSEMNVSTLELGDSALYLCASSLATATDTQYFGPGTRLTVL.

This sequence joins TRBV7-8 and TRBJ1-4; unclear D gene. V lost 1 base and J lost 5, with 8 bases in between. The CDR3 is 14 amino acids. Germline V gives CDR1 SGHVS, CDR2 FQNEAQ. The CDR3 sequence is CASSLGRGNEKLFF. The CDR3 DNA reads TGTGCCAGCAGCTTAGGGCGGGGAAATGAAAAACTGTTTTTT. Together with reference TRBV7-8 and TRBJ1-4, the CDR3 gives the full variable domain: GAGVSQSPRYKVAKRGQDVALRCDPISGHVSLFWYQQALGQGPEFLTYFQNEAQLDKSGLPSDRFFAERPEGSVSTLKIQRTQQEDSAVYLCASSLGRGNEKLFFGSGTQLSVL.

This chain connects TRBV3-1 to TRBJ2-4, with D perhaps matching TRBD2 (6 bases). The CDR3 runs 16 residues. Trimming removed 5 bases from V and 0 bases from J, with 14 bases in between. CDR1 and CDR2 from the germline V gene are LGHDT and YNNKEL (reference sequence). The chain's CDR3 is CASSTRGLLAKNIQYF. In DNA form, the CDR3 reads TGTGCCAGCAGCACGCGGGGCTTACTAGCCAAAAACATTCAGTACTTC.

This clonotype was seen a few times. CDR3 amino acids: CATSEASSGANVLTF. DNA of the CDR3: TGTGCCACCAGTGAGGCCAGCTCTGGGGCCAACGTCCTGACTTTC. This chain links TRBV24-1 with TRBJ2-6; D gene unclear. V lost 4 bases, J lost 0 bases, and 6 bases lay in between. Germline V gives CDR1 KGHDR, CDR2 SFDVKD. The length of the CDR3 is 15 residues.

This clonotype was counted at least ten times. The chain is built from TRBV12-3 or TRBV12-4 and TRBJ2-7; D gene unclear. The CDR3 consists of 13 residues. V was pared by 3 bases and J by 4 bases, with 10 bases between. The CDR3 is CASSFSGKYEQYF. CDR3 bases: TGTGCCAGCAGTTTCAGTGGGAAGTACGAGCAGTACTTC.

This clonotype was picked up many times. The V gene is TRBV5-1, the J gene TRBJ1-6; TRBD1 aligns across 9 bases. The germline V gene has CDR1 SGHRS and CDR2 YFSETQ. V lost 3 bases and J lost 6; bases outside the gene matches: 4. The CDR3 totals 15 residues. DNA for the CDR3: TGCGCCAGCAGCTGGGGACAGGGTGGTAATTCACCCCTCCACTTT. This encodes CASSWGQGGNSPLHF.

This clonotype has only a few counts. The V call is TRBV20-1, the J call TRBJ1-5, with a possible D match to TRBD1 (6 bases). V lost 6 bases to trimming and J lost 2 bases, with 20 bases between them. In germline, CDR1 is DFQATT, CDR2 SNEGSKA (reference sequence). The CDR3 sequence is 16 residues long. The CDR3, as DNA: TGCAGTGCCATGGGGGCAGGGAGCTCTCGCAATCAGCCCCAGCATTTT. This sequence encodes CSAMGAGSSRNQPQHF.

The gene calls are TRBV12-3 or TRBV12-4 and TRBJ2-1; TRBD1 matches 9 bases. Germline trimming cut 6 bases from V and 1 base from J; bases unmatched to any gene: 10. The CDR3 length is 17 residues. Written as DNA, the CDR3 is TGTGCCAGCAGAACTGCTATGGGACAGGGTTCCTACAATGAGCAGTTCTTC. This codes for CASRTAMGQGSYNEQFF.

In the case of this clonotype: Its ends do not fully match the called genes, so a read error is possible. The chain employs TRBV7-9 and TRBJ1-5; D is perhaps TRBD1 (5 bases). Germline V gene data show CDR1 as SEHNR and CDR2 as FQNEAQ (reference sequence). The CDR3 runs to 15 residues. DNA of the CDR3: TGTGCCAGCAGCCCCAACGGACATAGCGATCAGCCCCAGCATTTT. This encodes CASSPNGHSDQPQHF.

The CDR3 loop is CASSPLGRGISYEQYF. The CDR3 DNA follows: TGTGCCAGCTCCCCCCTAGGCAGGGGCATCTCCTACGAGCAGTACTTC. The gene calls are TRBV18 and TRBJ2-7, with D possibly TRBD1 on 6 matching bases. CDR1 and CDR2 (germline): KGHSH, LQKENI. V lost 6 bases and J 0 bases, leaving 18 bases between the germline ends. This CDR3 spans 16 amino acids.

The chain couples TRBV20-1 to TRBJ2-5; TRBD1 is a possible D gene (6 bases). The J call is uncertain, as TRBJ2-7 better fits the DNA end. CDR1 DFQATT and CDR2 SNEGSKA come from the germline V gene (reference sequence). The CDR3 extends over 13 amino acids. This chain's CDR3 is CSATDRIGNEQYF. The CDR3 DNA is TGCAGTGCCACTGACAGGATTGGGAACGAGCAGTACTTC.

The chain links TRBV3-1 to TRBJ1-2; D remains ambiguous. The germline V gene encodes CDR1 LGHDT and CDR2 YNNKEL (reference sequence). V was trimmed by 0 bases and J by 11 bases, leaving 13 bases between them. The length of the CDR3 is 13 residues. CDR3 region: CASSQDMGQGYTF. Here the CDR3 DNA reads TGTGCCAGCAGCCAAGATATGGGTCAAGGGTACACCTTC.

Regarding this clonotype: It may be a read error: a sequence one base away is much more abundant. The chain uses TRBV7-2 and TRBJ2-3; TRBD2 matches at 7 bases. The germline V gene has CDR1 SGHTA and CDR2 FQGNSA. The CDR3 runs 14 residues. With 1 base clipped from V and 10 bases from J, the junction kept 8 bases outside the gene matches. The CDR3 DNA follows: TGTGCCAGCAGCTTAGGGACTGGGACTAATGCGCAGTATTTT. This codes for CASSLGTGTNAQYF.

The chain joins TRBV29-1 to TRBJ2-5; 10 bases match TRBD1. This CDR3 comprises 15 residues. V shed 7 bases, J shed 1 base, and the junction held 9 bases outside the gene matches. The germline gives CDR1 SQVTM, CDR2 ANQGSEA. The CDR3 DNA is TGCAGCGCTAGGGACAGGGGAGACCCCCAAGAGACCCAGTACTTC. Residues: CSARDRGDPQETQYF.

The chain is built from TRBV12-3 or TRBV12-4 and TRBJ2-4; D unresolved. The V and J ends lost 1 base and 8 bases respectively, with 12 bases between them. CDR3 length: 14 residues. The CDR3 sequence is CASSLDQRQYIQYF. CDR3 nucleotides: TGTGCCAGCAGTTTAGATCAGCGCCAATACATTCAGTACTTC.

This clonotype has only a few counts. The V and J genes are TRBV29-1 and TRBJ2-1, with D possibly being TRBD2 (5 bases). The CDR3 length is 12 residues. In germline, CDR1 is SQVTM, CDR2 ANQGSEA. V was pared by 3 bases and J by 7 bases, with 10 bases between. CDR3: CSVDKEANEQFF. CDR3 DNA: TGCAGCGTTGACAAGGAGGCAAATGAGCAGTTCTTC.